Shown below are 4 T cell receptor beta chains from a single sample sequenced in a study of PD-1 blockade in classical Hodgkin lymphoma. Measured with immunoSEQ multiplex PCR; TCRdb has only the in-frame clones, and not every one. The table includes 70,000 or so clones, roughly 92% detected once. Time point indicated: newly diagnosed, previously untreated cHL patient sample. Material for sequencing was peripheral blood mononuclear cells (PBMCs). The receptors originated from a human donor with classical Hodgkin lymphoma.

The chain joins TRBV28 to TRBJ2-7; 8 bases match TRBD1. CDR1 and CDR2 (germline): MDHEN, SYDVKM. The CDR3 contains 14 residues. Germline trimming cut 3 bases from V and 0 bases from J; bases unmatched to any gene: 1. The CDR3 nucleotides read TGTGCCAGCAGTTTGGGACAGGACTCCTACGAGCAGTACTTC. Protein: CASSLGQDSYEQYF.

This rearrangement joins TRBV5-6 to TRBJ1-2, with 8 nucleotides matching TRBD1. Germline lookup yields CDR1 SGHDT and CDR2 YYEEEE. The CDR3 length is 13 residues. V dropped 4 bases and J dropped 8; count of bases not matched to a gene: 7. The CDR3: CASSPQGDRGYTF. The CDR3 DNA reads TGTGCCAGCAGCCCACAGGGGGATAGGGGCTACACCTTC.

This chain joins TRBV9 and TRBJ2-1; 7 nucleotides line up with TRBD2. This CDR3 has 11 amino acids. With V trimmed by 5 bases and J by 13 bases, 6 bases remained unmatched. Germline V gives CDR1 SGDLS, CDR2 YYNGEE. In DNA form, the CDR3 reads TGTGCCAGCAGTTGGGAGGGGTTACAGTTCTTC. Its protein is CASSWEGLQFF. Full variable domain (remainder filled in from reference TRBV9 and TRBJ2-1): DSGVTQTPKHLITATGQRVTLRCSPRSGDLSVYWYQQSLDQGLQFLIQYYNGEERAKGNILERFSAQQFPDLHSELNLSSLELGDSALYFCASSWEGLQFFGPGTRLTVL.

The chain couples TRBV11-2 to TRBJ2-1; D may correspond to TRBD1 or TRBD2 (6 bases each). The V end was cut by 8 bases, the J end by 9 bases, with 23 bases between. CDR3 length: 15 amino acids. Germline V lookup: CDR1 SGHAT, CDR2 FQNNGV. CDR3 bases: TGTGCCAGCGCCTTTCCGGCGGGACAAGTTTTTGAGCAGTTCTTC. This sequence encodes CASAFPAGQVFEQFF.